The T cell receptor beta chain under discussion was sequenced for a study of blood T cell repertoires in COVID-19. Study background: Acute and convalescent COVID-19 specimens originated in the United States, Italy and Spain. In each case, the material was cDNA or gDNA derived from T cells, B-cell-depleted T cells, or PBMCs.

Original processing methods: Amplification from reference gene primers served as the basis for estimated nucleated cell counts. Sequencing used immunoSEQ multiplex PCR; TCRdb keeps in-frame clones, though not all of them. V and J calls and clone size are copied from that table; D and trimming were computed from the DNA. The data show more than 110,000 clones, about 70% seen once. Between the trimmed V and J ends, which lost 7 bases and 9 bases, there was a span of 21 bases. Germline V gives CDR1 MDHEN, CDR2 SYDVKM. This CDR3 has 14 amino acids. Sequenced: peripheral blood. The sequence was obtained from an elderly man with acute or convalescent COVID-19. The chain couples TRBV28 to TRBJ2-5, with D maybe TRBD2 (6 bases). The CDR3 region is CASNLSRGRQPQYF. CDR3 in DNA: TGTGCCAGCAACCTATCGCGGGGCAGGCAGCCCCAGTACTTC.